This T cell receptor beta chain was captured by sequencing in a study of T cell repertoires in cytomegalovirus infection. Whole-study context: Based on public TCR beta signatures, there were indications of CMV infection and of a matching HLA type. Overall study findings and caveats: CMV-specific HLA-C-restricted TCR beta clonotypes dominated the ex vivo response. Frequencies of public TCR beta families were cumulated, and this identified carriers of CMV plus the relevant HLA.

V gave up 3 bases and J gave up 6 bases; unmatched junction bases: 3. Germline lookup yields CDR1 SGHTA and CDR2 FQGNSA. The CDR3 contains 15 residues. TCRdb reprocessed the reads with MiXCR, giving one entry per CDR3 protein. The profile shows about 260,000 distinct CDR3 sequences, 12% to 15% of them singletons. In this sample, this clonotype turned up many times. Its antigen is not identified. The J gene is TRBJ2-1, the V gene TRBV7-2; 12 bases fit TRBD2. This TCR came from a human donor in good health (CMV status not recorded). Some clones in this sample may be carry-over from other donors' samples. Sequencing used PBMCs. This CDR3 reads CASSFTSGRINEQFF. Written as DNA, the CDR3 is TGTGCCAGCAGCTTCACTAGCGGGAGGATCAATGAGCAGTTCTTC.